This T cell receptor beta chain was recorded in a study of T cells in Graves' hyperthyroidism and ophthalmopathy. Amplification yielded TCR beta CDR3 regions, with RNA transcripts as the source. The HTBI primer set was used in a first-round RT-PCR of the TCR CDR3. From the multiplex PCR reads, TCRdb called clonotypes with MiXCR, one entry per CDR3 protein. The sample comprises 730,000 or so distinct CDR3 sequences, around 20% of which are singletons, and about a sixth rests with the top ten. Each diagnosis was grounded in clinical symptoms, serum thyroxine and TRAb, thyroid ultrasound, and orbital computed tomography. Predating any ophthalmopathy symptoms, the blood sample was taken at first hyperthyroidism diagnosis. On this clonotype itself: Antigen: not known.

Notes on the study in general: Most expanded thyroid clonotypes above 0.001 recurred in blood.

Sequencing input: blood. The TCR comes from a woman aged 45-60 years with Graves' hyperthyroidism that later progressed to Graves' ophthalmopathy.

The DNA for the CDR3 is TGCGCCAGCAGTCGGACAGCCCGGGACACTGAAGCTTTCTTT. Encoded protein: CASSRTARDTEAFF. This sequence joins TRBV10-1 and TRBJ1-1; D perhaps matches TRBD1 (6 bases). The CDR3 is made up of 14 amino acids. Per the germline V gene, CDR1 is WNHNN and CDR2 is SYGVQD (reference sequence). The V and J ends lost 5 bases and 3 bases respectively, with 13 bases between them.